This is a list of T cell receptor beta chains from one sample in a study of beta chain features in type 1 diabetes. Repertoires were generated with immunoSEQ multiplex PCR, while TCRdb's copy carries only in-frame clones and drops some. The sample lists 150,000 to 170,000 clones; 10% were seen once. Sequencing was performed on central memory CD4+ T cells from blood. Receptor source: a man younger than 40 with type 1 diabetes. The CDR3 runs from the conserved cysteine through the conserved F or W. D genes are given only for firm matches. Where a row states a size, it is once, few, many or the class of an expanded clone; other rows omit it.

j_gene: TRBJ2-3; v_gene: TRBV5-4; abundance: few; d_gene: NA; CDR3nt: TGTGCCAGCAGCTTGGAGGCAGGGCTTAGCACAGATACGCAGTATTTT; CDR3aa: CASSLEAGLSTDTQYF
j_gene: TRBJ1-3; v_gene: TRBV6-6; abundance: few; d_gene: NA; CDR3nt: TGTGCCGCCGGACAGTCTGGAAACACCATATATTTT; CDR3aa: CAAGQSGNTIYF
j_gene: TRBJ2-1; v_gene: TRBV9; abundance: few; d_gene: TRBD2; CDR3nt: TGTGCCAGCAGCAAGCGGGAATACAATGAGCAGTTCTTC; CDR3aa: CASSKREYNEQFF
j_gene: TRBJ2-1; v_gene: TRBV7-8; abundance: NA; d_gene: TRBD2; CDR3nt: TGTGCCAGCAGTCCGGGACTAGCGGTGTACAATGAGCAGTTCTTC; CDR3aa: CASSPGLAVYNEQFF
j_gene: TRBJ2-1; v_gene: TRBV4-2; abundance: few; d_gene: NA; CDR3nt: TGTGCCAGCAGCCAAGACTCGGCGGTCTACAATGAGCAGTTCTTC; CDR3aa: CASSQDSAVYNEQFF
j_gene: TRBJ2-3; v_gene: TRBV11-2; abundance: few; d_gene: NA; CDR3nt: TGTGCCAGCAGCCCCGGGATCAGCACAGATACGCAGTATTTT; CDR3aa: CASSPGISTDTQYF
j_gene: TRBJ1-3; v_gene: TRBV7-8; abundance: few; d_gene: NA; CDR3nt: TGTGCCAGCAGCCCGCTCGAGGGAAACACCATATATTTT; CDR3aa: CASSPLEGNTIYF
j_gene: TRBJ2-7; v_gene: TRBV28; abundance: few; d_gene: NA; CDR3nt: TGTGCCAGCAGGGTTGACAGCCCATACGAGCAGTACTTC; CDR3aa: CASRVDSPYEQYF
j_gene: TRBJ1-1; v_gene: TRBV7-2; abundance: NA; d_gene: NA; CDR3nt: TGTGCCAGCAGCTTAAAGAGGGACACTGAAGCTTTCTTT; CDR3aa: CASSLKRDTEAFF
j_gene: TRBJ2-5; v_gene: TRBV28; abundance: NA; d_gene: NA; CDR3nt: TGTGCCAGCAGAAAAGGACAGAGAGAGACCCAGTACTTC; CDR3aa: CASRKGQRETQYF
j_gene: TRBJ1-1; v_gene: TRBV29-1; abundance: NA; d_gene: NA; CDR3nt: TGCAGCGTTGAAGATCGGGCAGGGTTGGGGAACACTGAAGCTTTCTTT; CDR3aa: CSVEDRAGLGNTEAFF
j_gene: TRBJ2-2; v_gene: TRBV5-6; abundance: NA; d_gene: TRBD1; CDR3nt: TGTGCCAGCAGCCCGCTCCGGGACAGGGGGTCCCCCGGGGAGCTGTTTTTT; CDR3aa: CASSPLRDRGSPGELFF
j_gene: TRBJ2-5; v_gene: TRBV18; abundance: NA; d_gene: NA; CDR3nt: TGTGCCAGCTCACCACCCGGTGAGACCCAGTACTTC; CDR3aa: CASSPPGETQYF
j_gene: TRBJ2-1; v_gene: TRBV18; abundance: few; d_gene: TRBD2; CDR3nt: TGTGCCAGCTCACCCACTAGCGGGAGGGCCCATGAGCAGTTCTTC; CDR3aa: CASSPTSGRAHEQFF
j_gene: TRBJ2-2; v_gene: TRBV4-2; abundance: NA; d_gene: NA; CDR3nt: TGTGCCAGCAGCCAAGATGCTAGCGCGGTCGGGGAGCTGTTTTTT; CDR3aa: CASSQDASAVGELFF